This TCR beta chain emerged from a study of blood T cell repertoires in COVID-19. Turning to the study itself: From the United States, Italy and Spain came samples of acute and convalescent COVID-19. From T cells, B-cell-depleted T cells, or PBMCs came the material, which was cDNA or gDNA.

Clones were read by immunoSEQ multiplex PCR, and TCRdb kept only the in-frame ones, dropping some. Found here are roughly 200,000 clones, 84% of them singletons; the top ten hold approximately 18%. The CDR3 is 14 residues long. V was shortened by 6 bases and J by 0 bases, with 9 bases between the two germline ends. Germline V CDR1 and CDR2: LNHDA, SQIVND (reference sequence). This chain joins TRBV19 and TRBJ2-1; D might be TRBD2 (5 bases). This clonotype originated in an elderly woman with active or convalescent COVID-19. Sequencing was carried out using peripheral blood. The CDR3 DNA sequence: TGTGCCAGTAGCGGACTGGCCTCCTACAATGAGCAGTTCTTC. It encodes CASSGLASYNEQFF.